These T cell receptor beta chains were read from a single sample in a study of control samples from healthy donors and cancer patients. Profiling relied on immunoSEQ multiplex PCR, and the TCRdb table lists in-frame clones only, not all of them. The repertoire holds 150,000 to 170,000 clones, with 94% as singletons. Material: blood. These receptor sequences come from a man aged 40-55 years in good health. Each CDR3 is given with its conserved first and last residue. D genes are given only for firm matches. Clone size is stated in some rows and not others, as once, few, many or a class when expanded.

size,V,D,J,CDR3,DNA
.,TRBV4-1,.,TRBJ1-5,CASSQGSGGNQPQHF,TGCGCCAGCAGCCAAGGGAGTGGGGGCAATCAGCCCCAGCATTTT
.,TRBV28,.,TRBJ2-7,CAIMRAPGTYEQYF,TGTGCCATTATGAGGGCCCCGGGGACCTACGAGCAGTACTTC
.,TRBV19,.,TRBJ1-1,CASSNGGANTEAFF,TGTGCCAGTAGTAACGGTGGGGCGAACACTGAAGCTTTCTTT
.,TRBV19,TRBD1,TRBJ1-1,CASSKTGQVNTEAFF,TGTGCCAGTAGTAAGACAGGGCAGGTGAACACTGAAGCTTTCTTT
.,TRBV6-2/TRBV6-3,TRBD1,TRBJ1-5,CASSSGGQPQHF,TGTGCCAGCAGTTCAGGGGGGCAGCCCCAGCATTTT
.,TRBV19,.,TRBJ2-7,CASSIWGRKEIPYEQYF,TGTGCCAGTAGTATTTGGGGGAGAAAGGAGATTCCCTACGAGCAGTACTTC
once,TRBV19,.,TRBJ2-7,CASSLKRYSYEQYF,TGTGCCAGTAGTCTCAAACGATACTCCTACGAGCAGTACTTC
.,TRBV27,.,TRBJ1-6,CASSLGGSSYNSPLHF,TGTGCCAGCAGTTTAGGGGGGAGCTCCTATAATTCACCCCTCCACTTT
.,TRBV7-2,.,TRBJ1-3,CASSLVESSGNTIYF,TGTGCCAGCAGCTTAGTCGAGAGCTCTGGAAACACCATATATTTT
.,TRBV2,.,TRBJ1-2,CASRYRGGGYGYTF,TGTGCCAGCCGTTACCGGGGAGGGGGGTATGGCTACACCTTC
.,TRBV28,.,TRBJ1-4,CASSLPRRTNEKLFF,TGTGCCAGCAGCCTGCCCCGGAGAACTAATGAAAAACTGTTTTTT
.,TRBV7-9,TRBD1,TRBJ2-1,CASSLDRGTYNEQFF,TGTGCCAGCAGCCTCGACAGGGGAACCTACAATGAGCAGTTCTTC
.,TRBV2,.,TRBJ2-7,CASSEGTPGAYEQYF,TGTGCCAGCAGTGAAGGTACACCGGGCGCCTACGAGCAGTACTTC
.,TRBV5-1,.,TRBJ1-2,CASSLGDGRSGYTF,TGCGCCAGCAGCTTGGGTGATGGTAGGTCTGGCTACACCTTC
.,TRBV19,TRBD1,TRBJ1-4,CATVGQGREKLFF,TGTGCCACTGTAGGACAGGGTCGTGAAAAACTGTTTTTT
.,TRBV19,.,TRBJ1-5,CASSISDSNQPQHF,TGTGCCAGTAGTATCAGCGATAGCAATCAGCCCCAGCATTTT
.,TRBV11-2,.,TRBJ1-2,CAGSLWGANYGYTF,TGTGCCGGCAGCTTATGGGGAGCGAACTATGGCTACACCTTC
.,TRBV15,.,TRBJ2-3,CATSTRTGRDTQYF,TGTGCCACCAGCACCCGGACGGGCAGAGATACGCAGTATTTT
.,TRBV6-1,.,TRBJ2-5,CASSDRYRVALKETQYF,TGTGCCAGCAGTGATAGGTACAGGGTAGCGTTAAAAGAGACCCAGTACTTC
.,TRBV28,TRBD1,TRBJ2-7,CASSTGTGSYEQYF,TGTGCCAGCAGTACGGGGACAGGATCCTACGAGCAGTACTTC
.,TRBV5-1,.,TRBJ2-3,CASSLWRGETDTQYF,TGCGCCAGCAGCTTGTGGCGCGGGGAGACAGATACGCAGTATTTT
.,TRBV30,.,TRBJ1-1,CAWSGGWGTAEAFF,TGTGCCTGGAGTGGGGGTTGGGGTACCGCTGAAGCTTTCTTT
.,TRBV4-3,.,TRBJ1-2,CASSPQWRDSTGYTF,TGCGCCAGCAGCCCCCAATGGAGAGATTCGACGGGCTACACCTTC
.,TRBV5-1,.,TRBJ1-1,CASRGTEAFF,TGCGCCAGCAGGGGTACTGAAGCTTTCTTT
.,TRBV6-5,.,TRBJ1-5,CASRGFFSSNQPQHF,TGTGCCAGCAGGGGGTTCTTCTCTAGCAATCAGCCCCAGCATTTT
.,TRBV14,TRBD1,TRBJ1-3,CASSPRGITNSGNTIYF,TGTGCCAGCAGCCCCAGGGGGATTACTAACTCTGGAAACACCATATATTTT
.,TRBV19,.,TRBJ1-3,CASSASSSGNTIYF,TGTGCCAGTAGCGCCAGTTCCTCTGGAAACACCATATATTTT
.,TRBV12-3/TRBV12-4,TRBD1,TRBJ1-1,CASSHRGLEAFF,TGTGCCAGCAGCCACAGGGGGCTTGAAGCTTTCTTT
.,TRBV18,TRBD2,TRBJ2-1,CASSQTSGGYNEQFF,TGTGCCAGCTCCCAGACTAGCGGGGGCTACAATGAGCAGTTCTTC
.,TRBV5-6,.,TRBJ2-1,CASSLEGWAGYNEQFF,TGTGCCAGCAGCTTGGAGGGTTGGGCGGGCTACAATGAGCAGTTCTTC
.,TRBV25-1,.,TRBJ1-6,CASSPSSYNSPLHF,TGTGCCAGCAGTCCGAGCTCCTATAATTCACCCCTCCACTTT
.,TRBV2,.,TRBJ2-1,CASKGTTSYNEQFF,TGTGCCAGCAAGGGTACTACCTCCTACAATGAGCAGTTCTTC
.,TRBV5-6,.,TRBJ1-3,CASSLRGPGNTIYF,TGTGCCAGCAGCTTGAGAGGGCCAGGAAACACCATATATTTT
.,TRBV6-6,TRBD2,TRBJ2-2,CASTPSGGNTGELFF,TGTGCCAGCACCCCTAGCGGGGGGAACACCGGGGAGCTGTTTTTT
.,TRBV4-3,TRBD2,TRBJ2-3,CASSQDSTSTDTQYF,TGCGCCAGCAGCCAAGATTCGACTAGCACCGATACGCAGTATTTT
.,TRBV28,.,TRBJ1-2,CASSTGQLANYGYTF,TGTGCCAGCAGCACCGGACAGTTAGCTAACTATGGCTACACCTTC
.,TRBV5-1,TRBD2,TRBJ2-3,CASRQRTSGGILVPDTQYF,TGCGCCAGCAGACAAAGAACTAGCGGGGGGATATTGGTCCCAGATACGCAGTATTTT